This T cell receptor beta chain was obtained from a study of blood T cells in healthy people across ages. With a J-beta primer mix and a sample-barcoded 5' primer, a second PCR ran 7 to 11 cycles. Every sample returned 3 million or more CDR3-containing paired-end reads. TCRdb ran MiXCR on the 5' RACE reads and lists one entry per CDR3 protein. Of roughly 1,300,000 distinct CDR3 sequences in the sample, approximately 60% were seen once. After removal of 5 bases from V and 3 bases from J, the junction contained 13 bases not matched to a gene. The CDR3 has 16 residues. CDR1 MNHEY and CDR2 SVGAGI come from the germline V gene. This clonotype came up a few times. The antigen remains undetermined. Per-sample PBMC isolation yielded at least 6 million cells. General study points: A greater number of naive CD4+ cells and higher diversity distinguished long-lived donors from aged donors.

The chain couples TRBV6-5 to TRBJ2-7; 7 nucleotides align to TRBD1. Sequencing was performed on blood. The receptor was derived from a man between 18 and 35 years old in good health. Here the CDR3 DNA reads TGTGCCAGCAGTCTCACCCCACAGGGGCCCTTCTACGAGCAGTACTTC. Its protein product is CASSLTPQGPFYEQYF.